These 29 T cell receptor beta chains came from one sample sequenced in a study of molecular identifiers for immune sequencing clone quantification. Via MiXCR, TCRdb re-called the PCR reads, giving one row per CDR3 protein. The sample lists nearly 55,000 distinct CDR3 sequences; about a third were seen once. The sample comprised naive CD8+ T cells from blood, with Jurkat cell RNA spiked in. As for subset: FACS-sorted CD8+CD4-CCR7+CD45RA+ naive T cells. Every receptor here comes from a human donor in good health. Some libraries in this study had Jurkat cell RNA spiked in.

This chain uses TRBV28 with TRBJ1-1; the match to TRBD1 covers 9 bases. V shed 5 bases and J 0 bases; nucleotides not matched to a gene: 10. The CDR3 totals 17 residues. Germline CDR1 MDHEN, CDR2 SYDVKM. CDR3 protein: CASSPGTGGFMNTEAFF. In DNA, the CDR3 is TGTGCCAGCAGTCCCGGCACAGGGGGCTTCATGAACACTGAAGCTTTCTTT.

About this clonotype itself: One junction end disagrees with the germline gene, perhaps due to a read error. V gene TRBV19 combines with J gene TRBJ2-1, with TRBD2 matching over 8 bases. The length of the CDR3 is 14 residues. Looked up from germline, CDR1 is LNHDA and CDR2 is SQIVND (reference sequence). CDR3 in DNA: TGTGCCATTAGTATAGACGGGGGGGTAGATGAGCAGTTCTTC. The encoded protein is CAISIDGGVDEQFF. Full variable domain (remainder filled in from reference TRBV19 and TRBJ2-1): DGGITQSPKYLFRKEGQNVTLSCEQNLNHDAMYWYRQDPGQGLRLIYYSQIVNDFQKGDIAEGYSVSREKKESFPLTVTSAQKNPTAFYLCAISIDGGVDEQFFGPGTRLTVL.

A word on this clonotype: Just one base apart from a much larger clone, this may be a read error. This rearrangement joins TRBV6-6 to TRBJ2-7; D ambiguous. This CDR3 is 11 amino acids long. Germline V lookup: CDR1 MNHNY, CDR2 SVGAGI (reference sequence). The chain's CDR3 is CASRYFLEQYF. DNA of the CDR3: TGTGCCAGCAGATACTTCCTCGAGCAGTACTTC.

V and J are TRBV19 and TRBJ1-5, with D possibly TRBD1 on 5 matching bases. The V end lost 10 bases, the J end lost 6 bases, and 16 bases lay between the germline ends. CDR1 is LNHDA, CDR2 SQIVND, per germline (reference sequence). CDR3 size: 13 residues. The CDR3 spells CATSPAGGQPQHF. The CDR3 DNA reads as TGTGCCACTTCTCCAGCGGGGGGTCAGCCCCAGCATTTT.

This clonotype qualifies as medium-sized. J is TRBJ2-3 and V is TRBV28, with D hard to call. Germline V gives CDR1 MDHEN, CDR2 SYDVKM. The CDR3 has 13 residues. Trimming cost V 2 bases and J 2 bases, with 5 bases left between them. The CDR3 spells CASSLGLTDTQYF. As DNA, the CDR3 is TGTGCCAGCAGTTTAGGCCTCACAGATACGCAGTATTTT.

Points on this clonotype: A clone one base away is much larger, so this may be a read error. The chain uses TRBV28 and TRBJ2-7; D tentatively reads TRBD1 or TRBD2 (5 bases each). The CDR3 extends over 14 amino acids. The V and J ends lost 6 bases and 3 bases respectively, with 15 bases between them. The germline V gene has CDR1 MDHEN and CDR2 SYDVKM. The CDR3 DNA is TGTGCCAGCAGCACGGGACGCATTTTCTACGAGCAGTACTTC. Its translation is CASSTGRIFYEQYF.

This clonotype was counted a few times. This chain links TRBV19 with TRBJ2-3; no firm D call. V gave up 3 bases and J gave up 0 bases, with 1 base separating them. The CDR3 loop spans 12 amino acids. CDR1 is LNHDA, CDR2 SQIVND, per germline (reference sequence). The CDR3 DNA is TGTGCCAGTAGTATCAGCACAGATACGCAGTATTTT. As protein: CASSISTDTQYF.

In this sample, this clonotype turned up many times. The chain joins TRBV19 to TRBJ2-7; unclear D gene. The germline V gene encodes CDR1 LNHDA and CDR2 SQIVND (reference sequence). The V and J ends lost 5 bases and 3 bases respectively, with 8 bases between them. The CDR3 spans 12 residues. CDR3 sequence: CASSPDNYEQYF. CDR3 in DNA: TGTGCCAGTAGTCCAGACAACTACGAGCAGTACTTC.

In this sample, this clonotype turned up a few times. The V gene is TRBV2, the J gene TRBJ2-1; D gene unclear. CDR3 size: 13 residues. Germline CDR1 and CDR2: SNHLY and FYNNEI. The V end was cut by 5 bases, the J end by 6 bases, with 11 bases between. In DNA, the CDR3 is TGTGCCAGCAGTACGTCCACCCCCAATGAGCAGTTCTTC. Protein product: CASSTSTPNEQFF.

This clonotype turned up a few times. This chain connects TRBV7-8 to TRBJ2-5, with D unresolved. Trimming took off 1 base at V and 4 bases at J, with 13 bases between the two ends. CDR1 is SGHVS, CDR2 FQNEAQ, per germline. This CDR3 region has 15 residues. The CDR3 nucleotides are TGTGCCAGCAGCTTAGAGGCCCATCTCCGAGAGACCCAGTACTTC. Translation: CASSLEAHLRETQYF.

The chain is built from TRBV9 and TRBJ2-7, with D unresolved. Trimming took off 3 bases at V and 5 bases at J, with 9 bases between the two ends. The germline gives CDR1 SGDLS, CDR2 YYNGEE. CDR3 length equals 12 residues. The CDR3 region has the DNA TGTGCCAGCAGCGGCTCGGTCCACGAGCAGTACTTC. Its translation is CASSGSVHEQYF.

This clonotype appeared many times. The CDR3 bases are TGTGCCAGTTGGGCGGGAGGAGCCGATACGCAGTATTTT. It specifies CASWAGGADTQYF. The chain links TRBV19 to TRBJ2-3, with 8 nucleotides matching TRBD2. The CDR3 covers 13 residues. V dropped 8 bases and J dropped 6; count of bases not matched to a gene: 7. Germline-derived CDR1 and CDR2 are LNHDA and SQIVND (reference sequence).

The genes are TRBV4-3 and TRBJ2-1; the D gene is possibly TRBD2 (5 bases). The CDR3 has 14 amino acids. Germline CDR1 and CDR2: LGHNA and YSLEER. The V gene lost 2 bases and the J gene lost 12 bases, with 17 bases spanning the gap. CDR3 sequence: CASSQILRELVQFF. CDR3 bases: TGCGCCAGCAGCCAAATCCTAAGGGAGCTGGTGCAGTTCTTC.

Details on this clonotype: The CDR3 carries no conserved terminal phenylalanine or tryptophan, so it likely arises from a read error. The chain carries TRBV6-2 or TRBV6-3 and TRBJ2-7; D remains ambiguous. Germline assignment: CDR1 MNHEY and CDR2 SVGEGT. The CDR3 consists of 11 residues. The germline V and J ends were trimmed by 8 bases and 0 bases, with 5 bases remaining between them. The CDR3 region has the DNA TGTGCCAGCTGCTCCTCCTACGAGCAGTACCTC. Translated, it gives CASCSSYEQYL.

The chain has TRBV6-2 or TRBV6-3 and TRBJ1-5; D is unclear. V lost 0 bases and J 3 bases, leaving 12 bases between the germline ends. The CDR3 is 16 amino acids. Per germline, CDR1 MNHEY and CDR2 SVGEGT. DNA of the CDR3: TGTGCCAGCAGTTACTCTTCGGGCAACTACAATCAGCCCCAGCATTTT. Translating it yields CASSYSSGNYNQPQHF.

V usage is TRBV29-1 and J usage is TRBJ1-1; possible D gene TRBD1, 5 bases. Looked up from germline, CDR1 is SQVTM and CDR2 is ANQGSEA. Between the trimmed V and J ends, which lost 3 bases and 6 bases, there was a span of 14 bases. CDR3 size: 13 residues. The CDR3 loop is CSVDYGAWPEAFF. CDR3 in DNA: TGCAGCGTTGATTACGGGGCCTGGCCTGAAGCTTTCTTT. The full variable domain, in which reference TRBV29-1 and TRBJ1-1 provide the parts outside the CDR3, is SAVISQKPSRDICQRGTSLTIQCQVDSQVTMMFWYRQQPGQSLTLIATANQGSEATYESGFVIDKFPISRPNLTFSTLTVSNMSPEDSSIYLCSVDYGAWPEAFFGQGTRLTVV.

This clonotype was recorded at least ten times. The chain links TRBV7-8 to TRBJ2-3, with D unresolved. The germline V gene has CDR1 SGHVS and CDR2 FQNEAQ. The CDR3 has 11 amino acids. The germline V and J ends were trimmed by 1 base and 11 bases, with 7 bases remaining between them. CDR3 in DNA: TGTGCCAGCAGCTTAGACGCAATGCAGTATTTT. Translation: CASSLDAMQYF.

As concerns this clonotype: Possible read error: a much larger clone is one base away. The CDR3 DNA reads as TGTGCCAGCAGCTTGGCTGCGCCCACTCTCATTCAGTACTTC. It yields the protein CASSLAAPTLIQYF. The chain employs TRBV13 and TRBJ2-4; no firm D call. CDR1 PRHDT and CDR2 FYEKMQ come from the germline V gene (reference sequence). The CDR3 has 14 amino acids. The germline V and J ends were trimmed by 3 bases and 9 bases, with 15 bases remaining between them.

J is TRBJ2-6 and V is TRBV28; 9 bases are shared with TRBD1. Per germline, CDR1 MDHEN and CDR2 SYDVKM. J was trimmed by 0 bases and V by 6 bases; bases with no gene match: 6. This CDR3 has 17 amino acids. The CDR3 nucleotides are TGTGCCAGCAGCTGGGACAGGGAGATCTCTGGGGCCAACGTCCTGACTTTC. Translated: CASSWDREISGANVLTF.

Details on this clonotype: This likely comes from a read error, as the CDR3 has no conserved phenylalanine or tryptophan at its end. This rearrangement joins TRBV7-9 to TRBJ2-3; 13 bases are shared with TRBD2. The CDR3 totals 16 residues. J gave up 6 bases and V 7 bases, and 10 bases lay outside the gene matches. Germline CDR1 is SEHNR and CDR2 is FQNEAQ (reference sequence). The CDR3 loop reads CASTATSGRIGDTQYI. DNA of the CDR3: TGTGCCAGCACCGCGACTAGCGGGAGGATCGGGGATACGCAGTATATT.

A remark on this clonotype: One base away lies a much larger clone, so this may be a sequencing read error. J is TRBJ2-3 and V is TRBV20-1; D gene unclear. CDR1 and CDR2 (germline): DFQATT, SNEGSKA (reference sequence). This CDR3 comprises 14 residues. CDR3 in amino acids: CSAGEDKGTDTQYF. In DNA form, the CDR3 reads TGCAGTGCTGGAGAGGATAAAGGCACAGATACGCAGTATTTT.

The V call is TRBV28, the J call TRBJ1-4, with 8 bases that match TRBD1. CDR1 is MDHEN and CDR2 is SYDVKM in the germline V gene. The V and J ends lost 4 bases and 0 bases, in that order; junction bases with no gene match: 4. This CDR3 region has 16 residues. CDR3 DNA: TGTGCCAGCAGTTCCTACAGGGGGGCAACTAATGAAAAACTGTTTTTT. This translates into CASSSYRGATNEKLFF.

About this clonotype itself: A read error may be the cause here, since a much bigger clone is one base away. This sequence joins TRBV28 and TRBJ1-5, with a tentative D call TRBD1 (5 bases). The germline gives CDR1 MDHEN, CDR2 SYDVKM. This CDR3 is built from 10 residues. The V and J ends lost 10 bases and 7 bases respectively, with 8 bases between them. CDR3 nucleotide sequence: TGTGCCACGGGGGAGCAGCCCCAGCATTTT. This encodes CATGEQPQHF.

A remark on this clonotype: A much larger clone is a single base away; this may be a read error. This chain joins TRBV20-1 and TRBJ2-7; 7 bases match TRBD2. Germline CDR1 DFQATT, CDR2 SNEGSKA (reference sequence). The CDR3 length is 15 residues. The CDR3 reads CSARLPTSDPYEQCF. The CDR3 nucleotides read TGCAGTGCTAGATTACCTACTAGCGACCCCTACGAGCAGTGCTTC.

Concerning this clonotype itself: This may stem from a read error, because a much larger clone lies one nucleotide away. J is TRBJ1-3 and V is TRBV7-6; 8 bases align to TRBD1. CDR3 size: 14 residues. CDR1 SGHVS and CDR2 FNYEAQ come from the germline V gene. The CDR3 bases are TGTGCCAGCAGCTCGACAGGGGCTGGAAACACCACATATTTT. Protein product: CASSSTGAGNTTYF.

This clonotype was found a few times. V and J are TRBV14 and TRBJ2-7; either TRBD1 or TRBD2 may fit D (5 bases each). The CDR3 extends over 14 amino acids. V was shortened by 3 bases and J by 5 bases, with 14 bases between the two germline ends. CDR1 is SGHDN, CDR2 FVKESK, per germline. In DNA form, the CDR3 reads TGTGCCAGCAGCCACTGGGACCTCCAGGACGAGCAGTACTTC. This translates into CASSHWDLQDEQYF.

Remarks on this clonotype: Given a much more abundant clone one base away, this may be a read error. This chain links TRBV28 with TRBJ1-1, with 7 nucleotides matching TRBD1. Germline values: CDR1 MDHEN, CDR2 SYDVKM. Losses at the gene ends were 4 bases for V and 3 bases for J; bases not matched to a gene: 11. The CDR3 has 16 residues. CDR3 coding DNA: TGTGCCAGCAGTTCAGGGGGGGGCAGGAGGGACACTGAAGCTTTCTTT. Residues: CASSSGGGRRDTEAFF.

Turning to this clonotype: A much more abundant neighbour one base away suggests this may be a read error. The V call is TRBV7-2, the J call TRBJ2-1; D is ambiguous. Germline V CDR1 and CDR2: SGHTA, FQGNSA. The CDR3 runs 14 residues. The DNA of the CDR3 is TGTGCCAGCAGCTTAGCCTCCACATACAATGAGCACTTCTTC. It encodes CASSLASTYNEHFF.

This clonotype was seen only a few times. The chain is built from TRBV6-6 and TRBJ1-5, with 8 positions matching TRBD1. J gave up 0 bases and V 6 bases, and 4 bases lay outside the gene matches. Germline V gene data show CDR1 as MNHNY and CDR2 as SVGAGI (reference sequence). This CDR3 spans 15 amino acids. CDR3 nucleotide sequence: TGTGCCAGCAGCCTAGACAGGGGTAGCAATCAGCCCCAGCATTTT. It is translated as CASSLDRGSNQPQHF.